Following are 13 T cell receptor beta chains from one sample sequenced in a study of T cells in localized non-small cell lung cancer. TCRdb's table, derived via immunoSEQ multiplex PCR, lists solely in-frame clones and lacks some. This table holds about 25,000 clones, around 85% found once. Sequencing was performed on peripheral blood, taken before any cancer treatment. The receptors shown here come from a male donor older than 55 with stage II squamous cell lung carcinoma.

This clone was found once. V gene TRBV19 combines with J gene TRBJ1-2, with 9 bases lining up with TRBD1. The CDR3 totals 17 residues. Germline assignment: CDR1 LNHDA and CDR2 SQIVND (reference sequence). V shed 6 bases and J 6 bases; nucleotides not matched to a gene: 17. DNA of the CDR3: TGTGCCAGTAGCTATTTGGGGGGACAGGGAGGACCCGATGGCTACACCTTC. Residues: CASSYLGGQGGPDGYTF. The variable domain in full, with the rest retrieved from reference TRBV19 and TRBJ1-2, is DGGITQSPKYLFRKEGQNVTLSCEQNLNHDAMYWYRQDPGQGLRLIYYSQIVNDFQKGDIAEGYSVSREKKESFPLTVTSAQKNPTAFYLCASSYLGGQGGPDGYTFGSGTRLTVV.

This rearrangement joins TRBV7-2 to TRBJ2-4, with 11 bases lining up with TRBD2. V shed 5 bases, J shed 6 bases, and the junction held 12 bases outside the gene matches. This CDR3 region has 17 residues. Germline V CDR1 and CDR2: SGHTA, FQGNSA. The CDR3 sequence is CASSPRFLAGGRNIQYF. CDR3 DNA: TGTGCCAGCAGCCCACGGTTCCTAGCGGGGGGACGAAACATTCAGTACTTC.

J is TRBJ2-7 and V is TRBV5-4, with TRBD1 identical over 9 bases. J lost 5 bases, V lost 0 bases, and 6 bases had no gene match. CDR3 length: 15 amino acids. Germline V gene sequence: CDR1 SGHNT, CDR2 YYREEE (reference sequence). As DNA, the CDR3 is TGTGCCAGCAGCTTGGCGGGACAGGGAGGGGACGAGCAGTACTTC. Amino acids: CASSLAGQGGDEQYF.

CDR3 sequence (DNA): TGTGCCAGCAGTGAAGGAAGAAGTCCTAATGAAAAACTGTTTTTT. Protein sequence: CASSEGRSPNEKLFF. The chain joins TRBV6-1 to TRBJ1-4, with no clear D. V was shortened by 1 base and J by 3 bases, with 9 bases between the two germline ends. Germline CDR1 reads MNHNS; CDR2 reads SASEGT. The CDR3 has 15 amino acids.

The chain links TRBV7-2 to TRBJ1-5; tentative D call: TRBD1 (5 bases). Germline V gene sequence: CDR1 SGHTA, CDR2 FQGNSA. V was cut by 1 base and J by 7 bases, with 17 bases left in between. The CDR3 loop spans 16 amino acids. CDR3 in DNA: TGTGCCAGCAGCTTAGGAGGGGACCGTCGAAGGCAGCCCCAGCATTTT. Residues: CASSLGGDRRRQPQHF.

The rearrangement joins TRBV7-8 to TRBJ2-7; 11 bases match TRBD1. Germline trimming cut 0 bases from V and 6 bases from J; bases unmatched to any gene: 7. The CDR3 has 16 amino acids. Germline V gene lookup returns CDR1 SGHVS and CDR2 FQNEAQ. The CDR3 nucleotides are TGTGCCAGCAGCTTAGCAGGGTGGACAGGGGGCACCGAGCAGTACTTC. Translated: CASSLAGWTGGTEQYF.

The chain is built from TRBV30 and TRBJ2-2; a possible D gene is TRBD2 (6 bases). V lost 6 bases to trimming and J lost 4 bases, with 24 bases between them. Germline-derived CDR1 and CDR2 are GTSNPN and SVGIG (reference sequence). The length of the CDR3 is 17 residues. The CDR3 sequence: CACSAGLPIAITGELFF. CDR3 nucleotides: TGTGCCTGCTCCGCCGGACTACCAATTGCTATCACCGGGGAGCTGTTTTTT.

The chain couples TRBV7-8 to TRBJ2-5; 10 nucleotides line up with TRBD2. Trimming cost V 1 base and J 1 base; bases outside gene matches: 6. The CDR3 length is 17 residues. CDR1 and CDR2 from the germline V gene are SGHVS and FQNEAQ. CDR3 sequence reads: CASSLGAGGTVQETQYF. As DNA, the CDR3 is TGTGCCAGCAGCTTAGGAGCGGGAGGGACGGTCCAAGAGACCCAGTACTTC.

This clone appeared a single time. The gene calls are TRBV18 and TRBJ1-1; D remains unclear. This CDR3 is 12 amino acids long. The ends were cut back, 3 bases at V and 5 bases at J, with 7 bases in the middle. Germline-derived CDR1 and CDR2 are KGHSH and LQKENI. The CDR3 region is CASSPSTTEAFF. CDR3 coding DNA: TGTGCCAGCTCACCTTCTACGACTGAAGCTTTCTTT.

The sample holds one count of this clone. The chain is built from TRBV19 and TRBJ1-1; D unclear. V was clipped by 5 bases and J by 5 bases, with 15 bases between them. This CDR3 has 14 amino acids. Germline loops: CDR1 LNHDA, CDR2 SQIVND (reference sequence). The CDR3: CASSQTPRNTEAFF. CDR3 in DNA: TGTGCCAGTAGTCAGACCCCAAGGAATACTGAAGCTTTCTTT.

The V and J genes are TRBV28 and TRBJ1-2; D is uncertain. The germline V and J ends were trimmed by 1 base and 8 bases, with 17 bases remaining between them. Germline V CDR1 and CDR2: MDHEN, SYDVKM. This CDR3 is 15 amino acids long. CDR3 DNA: TGTGCCAGCAGTTTATACGGATCGAAATCGAGAGGCTACACCTTC. It specifies CASSLYGSKSRGYTF.

V and J are TRBV19 and TRBJ1-1; 8 bases fit TRBD1. The CDR3 contains 16 residues. Germline V CDR1 and CDR2: LNHDA, SQIVND (reference sequence). The V and J ends lost 2 bases and 4 bases, in that order; junction bases with no gene match: 9. CDR3 sequence reads: CASSIRTGRGFTEAFF. In DNA form, the CDR3 reads TGTGCCAGTAGTATAAGGACAGGGCGGGGATTCACTGAAGCTTTCTTT. The whole variable domain, filled in from reference TRBV19 and TRBJ1-1, reads DGGITQSPKYLFRKEGQNVTLSCEQNLNHDAMYWYRQDPGQGLRLIYYSQIVNDFQKGDIAEGYSVSREKKESFPLTVTSAQKNPTAFYLCASSIRTGRGFTEAFFGQGTRLTVV.

This chain connects TRBV7-3 to TRBJ2-1, with 7 bases aligning to TRBD1. The CDR3 totals 15 residues. Germline values: CDR1 SGHTA, CDR2 FQGTGA. V lost 6 bases and J lost 3; bases outside the gene matches: 8. The chain's CDR3 is CASSSEYRGYNEQFF. In DNA form, the CDR3 reads TGTGCCAGCAGTTCCGAGTACAGGGGCTACAATGAGCAGTTCTTC.